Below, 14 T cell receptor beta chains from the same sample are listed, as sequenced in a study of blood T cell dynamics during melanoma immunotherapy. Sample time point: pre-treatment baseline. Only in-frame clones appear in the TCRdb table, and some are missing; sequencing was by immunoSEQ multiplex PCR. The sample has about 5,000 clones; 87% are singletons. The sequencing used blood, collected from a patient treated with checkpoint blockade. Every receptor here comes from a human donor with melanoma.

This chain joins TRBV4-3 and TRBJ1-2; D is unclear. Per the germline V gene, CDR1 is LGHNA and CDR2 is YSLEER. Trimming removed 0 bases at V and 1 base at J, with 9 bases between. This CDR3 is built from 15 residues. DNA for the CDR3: TGCGCCAGCAGCCAAGATCGGGAGGTTAACTATGGCTACACCTTC. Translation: CASSQDREVNYGYTF.

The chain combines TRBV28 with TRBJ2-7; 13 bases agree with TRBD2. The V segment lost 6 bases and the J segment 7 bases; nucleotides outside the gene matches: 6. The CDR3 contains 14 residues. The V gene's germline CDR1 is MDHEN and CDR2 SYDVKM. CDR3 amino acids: CASSGLAGVGEQYF. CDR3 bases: TGTGCCAGCAGCGGACTAGCGGGAGTTGGTGAGCAGTACTTC.

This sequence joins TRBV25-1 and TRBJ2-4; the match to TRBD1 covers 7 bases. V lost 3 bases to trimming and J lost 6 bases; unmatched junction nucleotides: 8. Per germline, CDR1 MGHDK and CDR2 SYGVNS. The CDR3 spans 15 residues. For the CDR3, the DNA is TGTGCCAGCAGTGACCCGGGACAGCCGACAAACATTCAGTACTTC. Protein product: CASSDPGQPTNIQYF.

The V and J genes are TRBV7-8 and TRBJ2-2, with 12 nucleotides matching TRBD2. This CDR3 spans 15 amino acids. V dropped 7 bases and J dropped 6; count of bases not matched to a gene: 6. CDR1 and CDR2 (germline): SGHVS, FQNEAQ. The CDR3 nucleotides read TGTGCCAGCACAACTAGCGGGGGGTCGGCCGGGGAGCTGTTTTTT. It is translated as CASTTSGGSAGELFF.

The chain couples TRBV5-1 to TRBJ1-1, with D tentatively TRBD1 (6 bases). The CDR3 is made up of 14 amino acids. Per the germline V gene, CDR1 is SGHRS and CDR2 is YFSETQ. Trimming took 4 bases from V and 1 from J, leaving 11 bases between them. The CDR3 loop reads CASSAGAGNTEAFF. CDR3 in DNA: TGCGCCAGCAGCGCAGGGGCGGGGAACACTGAAGCTTTCTTT.

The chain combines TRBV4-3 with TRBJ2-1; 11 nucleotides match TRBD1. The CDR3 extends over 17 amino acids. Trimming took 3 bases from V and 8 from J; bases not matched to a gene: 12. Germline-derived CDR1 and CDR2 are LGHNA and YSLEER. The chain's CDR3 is CASSQEPGQGGFDEQFF. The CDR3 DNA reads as TGCGCCAGCAGCCAGGAACCGGGACAGGGGGGGTTCGATGAGCAGTTCTTC.

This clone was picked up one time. The CDR3 DNA is TGTGCCACCCGGGGGAATTCTAATGAAAAACTGTTTTTT. Translating it yields CATRGNSNEKLFF. V and J are TRBV10-3 and TRBJ1-4; tentatively, D is TRBD1 (5 bases). Germline CDR1 reads ENHRY; CDR2 reads SYGVKD. The CDR3 sequence is 13 residues long. V shed 10 bases and J shed 3 bases, with 12 bases lying between them.

The CDR3 reads CASIEGRSRDTQYF. CDR3 nucleotide sequence: TGTGCCAGCATCGAGGGAAGGAGTCGCGATACGCAGTATTTT. This chain uses TRBV6-4 with TRBJ2-3; a possible D gene is TRBD2 (5 bases). The CDR3 loop spans 14 amino acids. The V end was cut by 7 bases, the J end by 6 bases, with 17 bases between. Germline CDR1 is MRHNA and CDR2 is SNTAGT.

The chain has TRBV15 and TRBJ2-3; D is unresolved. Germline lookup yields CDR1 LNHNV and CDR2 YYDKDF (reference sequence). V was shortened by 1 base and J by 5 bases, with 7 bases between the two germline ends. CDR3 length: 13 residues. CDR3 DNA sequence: TGTGCCACCAGCAGAGTTTCAAGAGATACGCAGTATTTT. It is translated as CATSRVSRDTQYF.

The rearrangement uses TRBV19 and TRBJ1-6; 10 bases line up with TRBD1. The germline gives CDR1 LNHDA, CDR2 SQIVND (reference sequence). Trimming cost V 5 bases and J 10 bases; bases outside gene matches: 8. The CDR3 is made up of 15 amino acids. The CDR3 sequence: CASSLRDRGRSPLHF. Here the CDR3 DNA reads TGTGCCAGTAGTCTAAGGGACAGGGGTAGGTCACCCCTCCACTTT.

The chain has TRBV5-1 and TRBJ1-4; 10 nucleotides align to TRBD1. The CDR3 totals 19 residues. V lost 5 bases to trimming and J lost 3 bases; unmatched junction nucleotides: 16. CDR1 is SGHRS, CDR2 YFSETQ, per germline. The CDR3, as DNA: TGCGCCAGCAGTCATACTGACAGGGGGCGAAGAGGAGCTAATGAAAAACTGTTTTTT. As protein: CASSHTDRGRRGANEKLFF.

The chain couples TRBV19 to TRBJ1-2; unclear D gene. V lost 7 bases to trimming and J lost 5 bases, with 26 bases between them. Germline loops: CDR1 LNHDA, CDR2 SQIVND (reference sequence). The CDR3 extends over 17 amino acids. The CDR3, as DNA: TGTGCCAGTATGGGAATCAGCGGGCTAGAGGGTCTTTATGGCTACACCTTC. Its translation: CASMGISGLEGLYGYTF.

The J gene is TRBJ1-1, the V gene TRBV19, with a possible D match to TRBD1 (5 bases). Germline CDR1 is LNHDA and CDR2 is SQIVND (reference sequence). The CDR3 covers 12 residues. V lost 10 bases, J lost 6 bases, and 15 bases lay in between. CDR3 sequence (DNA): TGTGCCACCGGGACCGAACTTTCTGAAGCTTTCTTT. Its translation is CATGTELSEAFF.

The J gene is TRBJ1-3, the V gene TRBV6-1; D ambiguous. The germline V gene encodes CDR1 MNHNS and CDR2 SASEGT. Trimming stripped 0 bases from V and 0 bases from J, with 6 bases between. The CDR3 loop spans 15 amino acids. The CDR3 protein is CASSEATRSGNTIYF. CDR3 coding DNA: TGTGCCAGCAGTGAAGCAACCCGCTCTGGAAACACCATATATTTT.